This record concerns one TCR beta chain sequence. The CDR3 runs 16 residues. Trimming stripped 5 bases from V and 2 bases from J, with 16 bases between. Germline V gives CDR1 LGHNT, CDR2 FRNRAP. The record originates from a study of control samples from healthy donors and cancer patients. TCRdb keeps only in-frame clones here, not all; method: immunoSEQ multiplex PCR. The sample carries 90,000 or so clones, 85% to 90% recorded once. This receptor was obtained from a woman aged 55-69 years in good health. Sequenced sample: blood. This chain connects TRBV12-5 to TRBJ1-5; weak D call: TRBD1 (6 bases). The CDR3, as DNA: TGTGCTAGTGGTCACTTCACAGGGCCTCGCAATCAGCCCCAGCATTTT. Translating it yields CASGHFTGPRNQPQHF.